The 17 T cell receptor beta chains in this list originate from one sample, sequenced in a study of CD8+ T cells in alopecia areata. After isolation, RNA underwent reverse transcription to generate cDNA as the sequencing template. The method was immunoSEQ multiplex PCR; TCRdb's version includes in-frame clones alone and lacks a portion of them. The sample lists 30,000 to 40,000 clones, over 60% occurring once. Sample: NKG2D-low CD8+ T cells sorted from blood. The receptor source for this set is a human donor with alopecia areata.

This chain joins TRBV5-6 and TRBJ2-1; D is unclear. Germline V gene sequence: CDR1 SGHDT, CDR2 YYEEEE. CDR3 length equals 11 residues. V lost 5 bases and J lost 8, with 8 bases in between. The CDR3 here is CASRHQYEQFF. The CDR3 DNA sequence: TGTGCCAGCAGGCACCAGTATGAGCAGTTCTTC.

V gene TRBV4-1 combines with J gene TRBJ2-3, with D possibly matching TRBD1 (5 bases). The V end lost 0 bases, the J end lost 2 bases, and 9 bases lay between the germline ends. Germline loops: CDR1 MGHRA, CDR2 YSYEKL. CDR3 size: 15 residues. In DNA, the CDR3 is TGCGCCAGCAGCCAAGAGGGGCGGACCACAGATACGCAGTATTTT. This encodes CASSQEGRTTDTQYF.

The rearrangement uses TRBV7-9 and TRBJ2-1; 11 bases line up with TRBD1. The CDR3 runs to 17 residues. The junction had 7 bases not matched to a gene; V was cut back by 6 bases and J by 0 bases. Germline V lookup: CDR1 SEHNR, CDR2 FQNEAQ (reference sequence). The CDR3 loop reads CASRGTGGSSSYNEQFF. The CDR3 DNA is TGTGCCAGCAGAGGGACAGGGGGATCGAGCTCCTACAATGAGCAGTTCTTC.

V usage is TRBV6-5 and J usage is TRBJ2-3; 10 bases are a match to TRBD1. The germline V gene encodes CDR1 MNHEY and CDR2 SVGAGI. Unmatched junction bases numbered 6, after V lost 6 bases and J lost 6 bases. The CDR3 covers 14 residues. The CDR3 loop is CASSQTGGYDTQYF. The CDR3 coding sequence is TGTGCCAGCAGCCAGACAGGGGGCTATGATACGCAGTATTTT.

This chain uses TRBV4-1 with TRBJ2-1; 14 bases align to TRBD2. The CDR3 consists of 15 residues. Germline CDR1 MGHRA, CDR2 YSYEKL. Trimming at V came to 4 bases and at J to 6 bases, leaving 2 bases not matched to a gene. This CDR3 is CASSPGTSGSNEQFF. CDR3 bases: TGCGCCAGCAGCCCCGGGACTAGCGGGAGCAATGAGCAGTTCTTC.

The V and J genes are TRBV29-1 and TRBJ2-1; D possibly corresponds to TRBD1 (6 bases). With 4 bases removed from V and 5 bases from J, the gap between germline ends came to 18 bases. CDR1 SQVTM and CDR2 ANQGSEA come from the germline V gene. The CDR3 spans 15 residues. CDR3 region: CSVGGLAFENNEQFF. The CDR3 DNA reads TGCAGCGTTGGGGGGCTAGCATTCGAAAACAATGAGCAGTTCTTC.

This chain joins TRBV6-5 and TRBJ2-1; 14 nucleotides line up with TRBD2. Losses at the gene ends were 5 bases for V and 8 bases for J; bases not matched to a gene: 2. The CDR3 loop spans 14 amino acids. The germline gives CDR1 MNHEY, CDR2 SVGAGI. The CDR3 DNA sequence: TGTGCCAGCAGTGGGACTAGCGGGAGCGATGAGCAGTTCTTC. It specifies CASSGTSGSDEQFF.

The rearrangement joins TRBV4-1 to TRBJ2-7; TRBD2 matches at 7 bases. This CDR3 region has 17 residues. From germline, CDR1 is MGHRA and CDR2 YSYEKL. The junction had 15 bases not matched to a gene; V was cut back by 4 bases and J by 3 bases. CDR3 sequence (DNA): TGCGCCAGCAGCCCTCACCCCGGCGGGAGACTAATCTACGAGCAGTACTTC. Protein: CASSPHPGGRLIYEQYF.

The CDR3 loop reads CASSGIPLAGATTDTQYF. In nucleotides, the CDR3 is TGTGCCAGCAGTGGTATCCCCCTAGCGGGGGCCACCACAGATACGCAGTATTTT. V and J are TRBV2 and TRBJ2-3; 10 nucleotides agree with TRBD2. The CDR3 covers 18 residues. Germline CDR1 reads SNHLY; CDR2 reads FYNNEI. Trimming at V came to 4 bases and at J to 2 bases, leaving 12 bases not matched to a gene. Combining the CDR3 with reference TRBV2 and TRBJ2-3 gives the whole variable domain EPEVTQTPSHQVTQMGQEVILRCVPISNHLYFYWYRQILGQKVEFLVSFYNNEISEKSEIFDDQFSVERPDGSNFTLKIRSTKLEDSAMYFCASSGIPLAGATTDTQYFGPGTRLTVL.

The V call is TRBV27, the J call TRBJ1-1, with 7 bases identical to TRBD1. The CDR3 extends over 15 amino acids. The V gene end was trimmed by 6 bases and the J gene end by 1 base; junction bases not matched to a gene: 8. From germline, CDR1 is MNHEY and CDR2 SMNVEV (reference sequence). CDR3 in DNA: TGTGCCAGCAGCCCATCCCCAGGGGGGAACACTGAAGCTTTCTTT. Its translation: CASSPSPGGNTEAFF.

The rearrangement joins TRBV4-1 to TRBJ2-3; D not certain. V lost 1 base and J 2 bases, leaving 13 bases between the germline ends. In germline, CDR1 is MGHRA, CDR2 YSYEKL. The CDR3 consists of 16 residues. The CDR3 here is CASSQATVRITDTQYF. The DNA of the CDR3 is TGCGCCAGCAGCCAAGCAACGGTCCGAATCACAGATACGCAGTATTTT.

This rearrangement joins TRBV28 to TRBJ2-2; tentatively, D is TRBD2 (5 bases). From germline, CDR1 is MDHEN and CDR2 SYDVKM. The length of the CDR3 is 14 residues. Trimming stripped 5 bases from V and 7 bases from J, with 14 bases between. The CDR3 coding sequence is TGTGCCAGCAGTCCCACCACGGGGATCGGGGAGCTGTTTTTT. Protein product: CASSPTTGIGELFF.

V and J are TRBV29-1 and TRBJ1-2; 8 bases are shared with TRBD1. The V gene end was trimmed by 6 bases and the J gene end by 4 bases; junction bases not matched to a gene: 7. Germline V gene data show CDR1 as SQVTM and CDR2 as ANQGSEA. The length of the CDR3 is 13 residues. CDR3 nucleotide sequence: TGCAGCGTCCCGGGACAGGAGTTCTATGGCTACACCTTC. Residues: CSVPGQEFYGYTF.

V usage is TRBV23-1 and J usage is TRBJ2-7; 9 bases line up with TRBD1. TRBV23-1 carries the ORF label, with uncertain function. After removal of 1 base from V and 5 bases from J, the junction contained 18 bases not matched to a gene. CDR3 length equals 19 residues. CDR3 sequence (DNA): TGCGCCAGCAGTCAATTGACCACCCGGAGAGGGACAGGGAGCCACGAGCAGTACTTC. Translation: CASSQLTTRRGTGSHEQYF.

The chain has TRBV29-1 and TRBJ2-5, with 9 bases that match TRBD1. Germline CDR1 is SQVTM and CDR2 is ANQGSEA. The CDR3 loop spans 14 amino acids. V was clipped by 3 bases and J by 5 bases; unmatched bases: 7. The CDR3 region has the DNA TGCAGCGTTGATAGGACAGGGGTGTCCGAGACCCAGTACTTC. Protein sequence: CSVDRTGVSETQYF.

The chain couples TRBV5-6 to TRBJ2-7; 10 bases are a match to TRBD1. CDR3 length: 13 amino acids. Germline-derived CDR1 and CDR2 are SGHDT and YYEEEE. V was clipped by 4 bases and J by 3 bases; unmatched bases: 1. The CDR3 DNA reads TGTGCCAGCAGCCGGGACAGGGGCTACGAGCAGTACTTC. Its protein is CASSRDRGYEQYF.

The table lists this clone with a few counts. The chain has TRBV15 and TRBJ2-3, with 13 positions matching TRBD2. The length of the CDR3 is 16 residues. Per germline, CDR1 LNHNV and CDR2 YYDKDF (reference sequence). The J segment lost 11 bases and the V segment lost 2 bases, leaving 10 bases of the junction unmatched. DNA of the CDR3: TGTGCCACCAGCAGAAACCGACTAGCGGGGGGCCAAGGGCAGTATTTT. Protein sequence: CATSRNRLAGGQGQYF.